This T cell receptor (beta chain) is from a study of CD8 T cells in ankylosing spondylitis. The J segment lost 2 bases and the V segment lost 10 bases, leaving 5 bases of the junction unmatched. The CDR3 is 13 residues long. CDR1 and CDR2 (germline): SGDLS, YYNGEE. TCRdb independently ran MiXCR on the 5' RACE reads; one entry per CDR3 protein. This sample yields around 6,700 distinct CDR3 sequences, of which around 2.8% are seen a single time; more than 30% belongs to the top ten. This TCR came from a female donor with ankylosing spondylitis or in good health (not recorded which). The material sequenced was blood, either unsorted or a sorted T cell fraction (not recorded which). The V and J genes are TRBV9 and TRBJ2-3; TRBD2 agrees at 9 bases. CDR3 region: CACASGDTDTQYF. The CDR3 DNA follows: TGTGCCTGTGCTAGCGGGGACACAGATACGCAGTATTTT.